One and the same sample provided the 21 T cell receptor beta chains below, sequenced in a study of cytomegalovirus exposure and HLA in healthy donors. The PCR contained 60 Vbeta and 13 Jbeta primers. TCRdb's copy holds only in-frame clones and misses some; the assay was immunoSEQ multiplex PCR. This table has more than 150,000 clones, roughly 80% appearing once. The source material was PBMCs. All receptors derive from a man in his fifties or sixties in good health and CMV-seronegative.

Comments on this clone: Other nucleotide sequences from this sample produce the same CDR3. V is TRBV4-3 and J is TRBJ2-7; D perhaps matches TRBD1 (5 bases). Trimming left V 0 bases short and J 2 bases short, with 11 bases between. The germline gives CDR1 LGHNA, CDR2 YSLEER. The CDR3 is 15 amino acids. The CDR3 loop is CASSQDPRVTYEQYF. For the CDR3, the DNA is TGCGCCAGCAGCCAAGATCCCAGGGTTACCTACGAGCAGTACTTC.

The chain is built from TRBV7-2 and TRBJ2-3; TRBD2 matches at 8 bases. There are 16 residues in the CDR3. V was clipped by 6 bases and J by 3 bases; unmatched bases: 11. Germline CDR1 is SGHTA and CDR2 is FQGNSA. The CDR3 nucleotides read TGTGCCAGCAGTTCGCGCCCCAGCGGGGGAACAGATACGCAGTATTTT. This codes for CASSSRPSGGTDTQYF.

V usage is TRBV5-6 and J usage is TRBJ2-1, with 9 bases that match TRBD1. Germline-derived CDR1 and CDR2 are SGHDT and YYEEEE. Trimming removed 0 bases from V and 4 bases from J; junction bases left unmatched: 8. The CDR3 length is 17 residues. Here the CDR3 reads CASSLVFRDRDYNEQFF. CDR3 nucleotide sequence: TGTGCCAGCAGCTTGGTTTTCAGGGACAGGGATTACAATGAGCAGTTCTTC.

This clone was observed a single time. The rearrangement links TRBV4-3 to TRBJ1-2; 9 bases map to TRBD1. Germline lookup yields CDR1 LGHNA and CDR2 YSLEER. This CDR3 is 14 amino acids long. V lost 3 bases, J lost 8 bases, and 7 bases stayed unmatched. CDR3 loop: CASSQGTGRRGYTF. The CDR3 region has the DNA TGCGCCAGCAGCCAGGGGACAGGGAGACGCGGCTACACCTTC.

This chain links TRBV19 with TRBJ2-6; perhaps TRBD1 as D (6 bases). Germline V gene lookup returns CDR1 LNHDA and CDR2 SQIVND (reference sequence). The CDR3 runs to 17 residues. The germline V and J ends were trimmed by 6 bases and 0 bases, with 15 bases remaining between them. The CDR3 reads CASSYRTAYSGANVLTF. The CDR3 DNA sequence: TGTGCCAGTAGCTATCGGACAGCTTACTCTGGGGCCAACGTCCTGACTTTC.

The V gene is TRBV9, the J gene TRBJ1-2, with D possibly TRBD1 on 6 matching bases. The CDR3 extends over 14 amino acids. CDR1 and CDR2 from the germline V gene are SGDLS and YYNGEE. Trimming took 3 bases from V and 6 from J, leaving 15 bases between them. This chain's CDR3 is CASSAENRVHGYTF. CDR3 DNA: TGTGCCAGCAGCGCCGAGAACAGGGTCCATGGCTACACCTTC.

This clone was seen a few times. The chain combines TRBV6-1 with TRBJ2-3; no reliable D call. Germline CDR1 is MNHNS and CDR2 is SASEGT. The length of the CDR3 is 14 residues. V dropped 4 bases and J dropped 1 base, with 9 bases sitting between them. CDR3 bases: TGTGCCAGCAGTGGGGCAGGCGGCACAGATACGCAGTATTTT. Translated, it gives CASSGAGGTDTQYF.

In this sample, this clone turned up once. For the CDR3, the DNA is TGTGCCAGCAGCAAAAAGGGGGTCTATGGCTACACCTTC. Amino acids: CASSKKGVYGYTF. The gene calls are TRBV21-1 and TRBJ1-2; TRBD1 is taken as the D call from the table, unchecked against the DNA. TRBV21-1 represents a pseudogene. This CDR3 region has 13 residues.

This clone was picked up one time. The V and J genes are TRBV5-4 and TRBJ2-2; D is perhaps TRBD1 (5 bases). V was trimmed by 4 bases and J by 4 bases, leaving 20 bases between them. The CDR3 contains 17 residues. The germline V gene has CDR1 SGHNT and CDR2 YYREEE (reference sequence). CDR3 loop: CASSRPKGQVPTGELFF. The CDR3 region has the DNA TGTGCCAGCAGCCGACCGAAGGGGCAGGTTCCCACCGGGGAGCTGTTTTTT.

The CDR3 DNA is TGTGCCAGCAGCCTCTTAGGGGGCAGCTATAATTCACCCCTCCACTTT. Its translation is CASSLLGGSYNSPLHF. The chain uses TRBV27 and TRBJ1-6; 7 nucleotides align to TRBD1. V trimming: 6 bases; J trimming: 3 bases; junction bases outside the gene matches: 8. The germline gives CDR1 MNHEY, CDR2 SMNVEV (reference sequence). The length of the CDR3 is 16 residues.

DNA of the CDR3: TGTGCCAGCAGTTATCAGGGGAGGAACACTGAAGCTTTCTTT. Its translation: CASSYQGRNTEAFF. The chain joins TRBV7-2 to TRBJ1-1; TRBD1 is a possible D gene (6 bases). CDR3 size: 14 residues. Germline V lookup: CDR1 SGHTA, CDR2 FQGNSA. Trimming left V 6 bases short and J 1 base short, with 12 bases between.

J is TRBJ2-3 and V is TRBV10-3; tentative D call: TRBD1 (6 bases). This CDR3 is built from 13 residues. Germline-derived CDR1 and CDR2 are ENHRY and SYGVKD. The ends were cut back, 3 bases at V and 8 bases at J, with 12 bases in the middle. For the CDR3, the DNA is TGTGCCATCAGTGACAGGGGAGAGGGTACGCAGTATTTT. Protein product: CAISDRGEGTQYF.

This chain joins TRBV11-2 and TRBJ2-5; 8 nucleotides agree with TRBD2. This CDR3 comprises 15 residues. Germline V lookup: CDR1 SGHAT, CDR2 FQNNGV. Germline trimming cut 3 bases from V and 2 bases from J; bases unmatched to any gene: 5. The CDR3 is CASSFERGLQETQYF. The CDR3 nucleotides read TGTGCCAGCAGCTTTGAGCGGGGGCTTCAAGAGACCCAGTACTTC.

The J gene is TRBJ2-7, the V gene TRBV19; D is possibly TRBD1 (6 bases). CDR3 size: 15 residues. The ends were cut back, 5 bases at V and 2 bases at J, with 16 bases in the middle. The germline CDR1 and CDR2 sequences are LNHDA and SQIVND (reference sequence). The CDR3 reads CASSPRTANPYEQYF. DNA of the CDR3: TGTGCCAGTAGTCCCAGGACAGCAAACCCCTACGAGCAGTACTTC.

This clone was found once. The chain is built from TRBV7-2 and TRBJ2-3; D may be TRBD1 (6 bases). The V end was cut by 1 base, the J end by 4 bases, with 15 bases between. The length of the CDR3 is 16 residues. The germline gives CDR1 SGHTA, CDR2 FQGNSA. CDR3 loop: CASSLGSGVGSDTQYF. CDR3 DNA sequence: TGTGCCAGCAGCTTAGGTTCAGGGGTTGGGTCAGATACGCAGTATTTT.

This sequence joins TRBV7-8 and TRBJ1-1; D unclear. Germline V gene data show CDR1 as SGHVS and CDR2 as FQNEAQ. V shed 2 bases and J shed 2 bases, with 6 bases lying between them. The CDR3 runs 13 residues. In DNA, the CDR3 is TGTGCCAGCAGCTTATTTATAAACACTGAAGCTTTCTTT. Translated, it gives CASSLFINTEAFF. Based on the CDR3 plus reference TRBV7-8 and TRBJ1-1, the full variable domain is GAGVSQSPRYKVAKRGQDVALRCDPISGHVSLFWYQQALGQGPEFLTYFQNEAQLDKSGLPSDRFFAERPEGSVSTLKIQRTQQEDSAVYLCASSLFINTEAFFGQGTRLTVV.

The V gene is TRBV11-2, the J gene TRBJ2-7; possible D gene TRBD2, 5 bases. CDR1 and CDR2 from the germline V gene are SGHAT and FQNNGV. The CDR3 covers 14 residues. The V end lost 1 base, the J end lost 7 bases, and 14 bases lay between the germline ends. The CDR3 DNA reads TGTGCCAGCAGCTTAGGAGGGTTCACGTGGGAGCAGTACTTC. It encodes CASSLGGFTWEQYF.

The chain is built from TRBV2 and TRBJ2-7; D not resolved. This CDR3 contains 11 residues. Germline CDR1 is SNHLY and CDR2 is FYNNEI. V gave up 8 bases and J gave up 3 bases, with 8 bases separating them. CDR3 sequence reads: CASGLNYEQYF. CDR3 bases: TGTGCCAGCGGGCTTAACTACGAGCAGTACTTC.

This chain uses TRBV7-8 with TRBJ2-7, with 9 nucleotides matching TRBD2. J lost 1 base, V lost 1 base, and 5 bases had no gene match. The CDR3 is made up of 16 amino acids. The V gene's germline CDR1 is SGHVS and CDR2 FQNEAQ. CDR3 amino acids: CASSLGPSGISYEQYF. The CDR3 nucleotides are TGTGCCAGCAGCTTAGGGCCTAGCGGGATATCCTACGAGCAGTACTTC. The full variable domain, rest sourced from reference TRBV7-8 and TRBJ2-7, is GAGVSQSPRYKVAKRGQDVALRCDPISGHVSLFWYQQALGQGPEFLTYFQNEAQLDKSGLPSDRFFAERPEGSVSTLKIQRTQQEDSAVYLCASSLGPSGISYEQYFGPGTRLTVT.

The chain recombines TRBV9 with TRBJ1-1; D might be TRBD1 (5 bases). Trimming took off 0 bases at V and 4 bases at J, with 13 bases between the two ends. The length of the CDR3 is 15 residues. Germline CDR1 and CDR2: SGDLS and YYNGEE. The CDR3 reads CASSVEEGGVTEAFF. In nucleotides, the CDR3 is TGTGCCAGCAGCGTAGAAGAAGGAGGGGTCACTGAAGCTTTCTTT.

CDR3 loop: CASGREQGSQYF. In nucleotides, the CDR3 is TGTGCTAGTGGCCGTGAACAGGGTTCGCAGTATTTT. This rearrangement joins TRBV12-5 to TRBJ2-3; D may be TRBD1 (6 bases). V lost 6 bases and J 10 bases, leaving 14 bases between the germline ends. This CDR3 region has 12 residues. Germline CDR1 reads LGHNT; CDR2 reads FRNRAP.